One sample yielded the 9 T cell receptor beta chains listed below, sequenced in a study of regulatory T cells in long-lasting Graves disease. Time point: newly diagnosed GD, antithyroid drugs for less than 3 months. From RNA extracted from PBMCs, the TCR library was made. The authors built TCR beta libraries using iRepertoire HTBI primers and Arm-PCR of CDR3 regions. TCRdb reprocessed the multiplex PCR reads with MiXCR, giving one entry per CDR3 protein. The sample has hundreds of thousands of distinct CDR3 sequences, approximately 12% seen once. These data were also reused for a study on T cells in Graves' hyperthyroidism and ophthalmopathy.

Sequences were derived from peripheral blood mononuclear cells (PBMCs), sampled at new diagnosis, from a patient treated with antithyroid drugs. These receptors all stem from a woman under 40 with Graves disease.

On this clonotype itself: Just one base apart from a much larger clone, this may be a read error. The chain joins TRBV11-1 to TRBJ1-1; no clear D gene. Looked up from germline, CDR1 is SGHAT and CDR2 is FQDESV (reference sequence). The germline V and J ends were trimmed by 4 bases and 5 bases, with 14 bases remaining between them. CDR3 size: 14 residues. As DNA, the CDR3 is TGTGCCAGCAGCTCAGCCCCAAAAAGTACTGAAGCTTTCTTT. Translated, it gives CASSSAPKSTEAFF. Combining the CDR3 with reference TRBV11-1 and TRBJ1-1 gives the whole variable domain EAEVAQSPRYKITEKSQAVAFWCDPISGHATLYWYRQILGQGPELLVQFQDESVVDDSQLPKDRFSAERLKGVDSTLKIQPAELGDSAMYLCASSSAPKSTEAFFGQGTRLTVV.

This clonotype was recorded a few times. The chain employs TRBV5-1 and TRBJ2-3; D remains ambiguous. Germline lookup yields CDR1 SGHRS and CDR2 YFSETQ. This CDR3 is 14 amino acids long. V lost 1 base to trimming and J lost 2 bases, with 8 bases between them. In DNA, the CDR3 is TGCGCCAGCAGCTTGTTAGGGTACACAGATACGCAGTATTTT. Its protein product is CASSLLGYTDTQYF.

V gene TRBV20-1 combines with J gene TRBJ2-6, with a tentative D call TRBD2 (5 bases). Germline loops: CDR1 DFQATT, CDR2 SNEGSKA (reference sequence). The CDR3 sequence is 15 residues long. V lost 2 bases and J lost 0, with 8 bases in between. This chain's CDR3 is CSARRDNSGANVLTF. DNA for the CDR3: TGCAGTGCTAGACGGGATAACTCTGGGGCCAACGTCCTGACTTTC.

At least ten counts were recorded for this clonotype. CDR3 nucleotides: TGCAGTGCTCCCAGGACAGGGAGGGACACTGAAGCTTTCTTT. Its protein is CSAPRTGRDTEAFF. The rearrangement links TRBV20-1 to TRBJ1-1, with TRBD1 identical over 8 bases. V was clipped by 5 bases and J by 3 bases; unmatched bases: 8. Germline V lookup: CDR1 DFQATT, CDR2 SNEGSKA (reference sequence). The CDR3 length is 14 residues.

This clonotype was picked up many times. V usage is TRBV28 and J usage is TRBJ2-3; TRBD2 is a possible D gene (7 bases). The CDR3 runs to 17 residues. V was clipped by 4 bases and J by 4 bases, with 21 bases between them. CDR1 is MDHEN, CDR2 SYDVKM, per germline. CDR3 sequence: CASSSRTDKRGADTQYF. Here the CDR3 DNA reads TGTGCCAGCAGTTCTCGGACAGATAAGCGGGGTGCAGATACGCAGTATTTT. The full variable domain, its missing parts supplied by reference TRBV28 and TRBJ2-3, is DVKVTQSSRYLVKRTGEKVFLECVQDMDHENMFWYRQDPGLGLRLIYFSYDVKMKEKGDIPEGYSVSREKKERFSLILESASTNQTSMYLCASSSRTDKRGADTQYFGPGTRLTVL.

This chain links TRBV6-2 or TRBV6-3 with TRBJ1-5; 9 positions match TRBD1. The V gene's germline CDR1 is MNHEY and CDR2 SVGEGT. This CDR3 comprises 19 residues. V was clipped by 0 bases and J by 2 bases; unmatched bases: 11. CDR3 sequence (DNA): TGTGCCAGCAGTTACTCATTCGTTGGCCGGGACAGGGGCAATCAGCCCCAGCATTTT. Translated, it gives CASSYSFVGRDRGNQPQHF.

This clonotype was recorded at least ten times. This chain joins TRBV7-3 and TRBJ2-2; the D gene is possibly TRBD2 (5 bases). The germline V gene encodes CDR1 SGHTA and CDR2 FQGTGA. CDR3 length equals 13 residues. Between the trimmed V and J ends, which lost 4 bases and 11 bases, there was a span of 14 bases. CDR3 coding DNA: TGTGCCAGCAGCTCCCGAGAGGGAAGAGAGCTGTTTTTT. Residues: CASSSREGRELFF.

Concerning this clonotype itself: A read error is possible here, since a much larger clone lies one base away. V usage is TRBV6-2 or TRBV6-3 and J usage is TRBJ2-3; 9 nucleotides line up with TRBD2. The closer fit of TRBJ2-5 to the DNA end suggests the J call may be wrong. Germline V lookup: CDR1 MNHEY, CDR2 SVGEGT. The CDR3 contains 14 residues. The CDR3: CASSYMAGGEAQYF. The CDR3 bases are TGTGCCAGCAGTTATATGGCGGGAGGGGAGGCCCAGTACTTC.

In this sample, this clonotype turned up a few times. The chain couples TRBV11-1 to TRBJ2-7, with 9 bases fitting TRBD1. The junction had 8 bases not matched to a gene; V was cut back by 5 bases and J by 6 bases. The CDR3 covers 14 residues. The germline CDR1 and CDR2 sequences are SGHAT and FQDESV (reference sequence). CDR3 sequence: CASSPDRGLGEQYF. CDR3 nucleotides: TGTGCCAGCAGCCCGGACAGGGGACTCGGCGAGCAGTACTTC. Using reference TRBV11-1 and TRBJ2-7 for the parts outside the CDR3, the full variable domain is EAEVAQSPRYKITEKSQAVAFWCDPISGHATLYWYRQILGQGPELLVQFQDESVVDDSQLPKDRFSAERLKGVDSTLKIQPAELGDSAMYLCASSPDRGLGEQYFGPGTRLTVT.